Given below is one T cell receptor (beta chain) in context. Its antigen is unidentified. 60 Vbeta and 13 Jbeta primers were used in PCR. Clones were sequenced by immunoSEQ multiplex PCR, and TCRdb holds only the in-frame ones, with some missing. The data hold approximately 97,000 clones, with approximately 80% observed a single time. V was pared by 3 bases and J by 8 bases, with 8 bases of the junction left unmatched. This CDR3 contains 14 residues. Germline V CDR1 and CDR2: SGHRS, YFSETQ. This specimen belongs to a study of cytomegalovirus exposure and HLA in healthy donors. Study-level points and caveats: Within an earlier analysis, most TCR beta V segments proved productive either about 90% or about 30% of the time.

The gene calls are TRBV5-1 and TRBJ1-1; TRBD1 aligns across 9 bases. This TCR derives from a male donor in good health and CMV-seropositive. The specimen was PBMCs. For the CDR3, the DNA is TGCGCCAGCAGCTGGAACAGGGGGCACTCCGAAGCTTTCTTT. It codes for CASSWNRGHSEAFF.